These 32 T cell receptor beta chains were all obtained from the same sample, sequenced in a study of shared clonotypes between healthy human individuals. Assay used: immunoSEQ multiplex PCR; TCRdb lists only in-frame clones, some missing. This sample has about 110,000 clones, with approximately 65% found just once. The sequenced sample consisted of memory CD8+ T cells sorted from blood. This sample's subset: CD45RO+ cells pooled with CCR7-negative TemRA cells. These receptor sequences come from a woman aged 30 to 39 in good health.

V gene TRBV28 combines with J gene TRBJ1-1; D unclear. V gave up 7 bases and J gave up 8 bases, with 14 bases separating them. Per germline, CDR1 MDHEN and CDR2 SYDVKM. The CDR3 has 12 residues. CDR3 DNA sequence: TGTGCCAGCACCTCACAAAGCAAAGAAGCTTTCTTT. Translation gives CASTSQSKEAFF.

The chain joins TRBV7-5 to TRBJ2-1; whether TRBD1, the table's D call, matches the DNA was not checked. TRBV7-5 is a listed pseudogene. The CDR3 has 16 amino acids. The DNA of the CDR3 is TGTGTCAGAAGCTCGGTGGTGACAGGGTGGTACAATGAGCAGTTCTTC. Residues: CVRSSVVTGWYNEQFF.

Notes on this clone: Distinct nucleotide sequences in the sample also encode this CDR3. V gene TRBV6-4 combines with J gene TRBJ2-2; D not certain. Trimming left V 6 bases short and J 3 bases short, with 11 bases between. Germline V CDR1 and CDR2: MRHNA, SNTAGT. This CDR3 is built from 14 residues. Written as DNA, the CDR3 is TGTGCCAGCAGCGAGCAACCGCACACCGGGGAGCTGTTTTTT. It codes for CASSEQPHTGELFF.

This clone was detected only a few times. CDR3 amino acids: CAWRGGFALEQYF. CDR3 DNA: TGTGCCTGGCGGGGGGGTTTCGCCCTCGAGCAGTACTTC. The V gene is TRBV30, the J gene TRBJ2-5; TRBD2 matches at 8 bases. With the DNA end fitting TRBJ2-7 better, the J assignment may be wrong. CDR3 length: 13 residues. The germline V gene has CDR1 GTSNPN and CDR2 SVGIG (reference sequence).

Turning to this clone: Other DNA variants within this sample encode the same CDR3. V usage is TRBV27 and J usage is TRBJ2-7; a possible D gene is TRBD1 (6 bases). Germline assignment: CDR1 MNHEY and CDR2 SMNVEV (reference sequence). The CDR3 is 13 amino acids. Trimming shortened V by 6 bases and J by 5 bases, and 14 bases separated the two germline ends. CDR3: CASSSNRVHEQYF. CDR3 DNA sequence: TGTGCCAGCAGCTCGAACAGGGTCCACGAGCAGTACTTC.

In DNA, the CDR3 is TGCGCCAGCAGCTCAGGGTATTACTCCTACAATGAGCAGTTCTTC. This translates into CASSSGYYSYNEQFF. The chain links TRBV5-1 to TRBJ2-1; weak D call: TRBD1 (5 bases). V dropped 3 bases and J dropped 0 bases, with 10 bases sitting between them. The CDR3 is 15 amino acids. Per the germline V gene, CDR1 is SGHRS and CDR2 is YFSETQ. Complete variable domain (other parts from reference TRBV5-1 and TRBJ2-1): KAGVTQTPRYLIKTRGQQVTLSCSPISGHRSVSWYQQTPGQGLQFLFEYFSETQRNKGNFPGRFSGRQFSNSRSEMNVSTLELGDSALYLCASSSGYYSYNEQFFGPGTRLTVL.

V gene TRBV6-1 combines with J gene TRBJ1-5; 8 bases align to TRBD1. The CDR3 is made up of 15 amino acids. The V gene's germline CDR1 is MNHNS and CDR2 SASEGT. V lost 4 bases to trimming and J lost 4 bases; unmatched junction nucleotides: 6. In DNA form, the CDR3 reads TGTGCCAGCAGTGCCGCAGGGGGCGGGAATCAGCCCCAGCATTTT. Its translation: CASSAAGGGNQPQHF.

V and J are TRBV2 and TRBJ2-7; a weak D match, TRBD1 (6 bases). V dropped 7 bases and J dropped 0 bases, with 19 bases sitting between them. The germline V gene encodes CDR1 SNHLY and CDR2 FYNNEI. This CDR3 comprises 16 residues. CDR3: CASISLLDSYSYEQYF. The CDR3 nucleotides are TGTGCCAGCATTTCTCTTTTGGACAGTTACTCCTACGAGCAGTACTTC.

This chain connects TRBV29-1 to TRBJ2-7; TRBD1 aligns across 9 bases. Germline-derived CDR1 and CDR2 are SQVTM and ANQGSEA. CDR3 size: 18 residues. Unmatched junction bases numbered 22, after V lost 4 bases and J lost 6 bases. The DNA for the CDR3 is TGCAGCGTTGGGGGGGTCCGGGACAGGGCATCTCCGGAGTCCGAGCAGTACTTC. It yields the protein CSVGGVRDRASPESEQYF.

The gene calls are TRBV2 and TRBJ2-5; D gene ambiguous. Germline V gene data show CDR1 as SNHLY and CDR2 as FYNNEI. The CDR3 spans 13 residues. Trimming took off 4 bases at V and 5 bases at J, with 11 bases between the two ends. DNA for the CDR3: TGTGCCAGCAGTGTGCACCCACAGGAGACCCAGTACTTC. As protein: CASSVHPQETQYF. The full variable domain, completed using reference TRBV2 and TRBJ2-5, is EPEVTQTPSHQVTQMGQEVILRCVPISNHLYFYWYRQILGQKVEFLVSFYNNEISEKSEIFDDQFSVERPDGSNFTLKIRSTKLEDSAMYFCASSVHPQETQYFGPGTRLLVL.

The genes are TRBV4-2 and TRBJ2-5; 10 nucleotides align to TRBD1. CDR1 LGHNA and CDR2 YNFKEQ come from the germline V gene. The V and J ends lost 5 bases and 5 bases, in that order; junction bases with no gene match: 14. The CDR3 totals 17 residues. Here the CDR3 DNA reads TGTGCCAGCAGCTCCCCTGATTCCGGGACAGGGGTCGAGACCCAGTACTTC. It codes for CASSSPDSGTGVETQYF.

A single count supports this clone. The chain employs TRBV7-3 and TRBJ2-2, with 7 bases matching TRBD2. Germline assignment: CDR1 SGHTA and CDR2 FQGTGA. V shed 0 bases, J shed 2 bases, and the junction held 6 bases outside the gene matches. The length of the CDR3 is 17 residues. The CDR3 DNA follows: TGTGCCAGCAGCTTAACCCGACTAGCCGCCAACACCGGGGAGCTGTTTTTT. Translating gives CASSLTRLAANTGELFF.

The DNA for the CDR3 is TGTGCCAGCAGCGTATCGCTAGCGGGAGTTGGGGCCGGGGAGCTGTTTTTT. This codes for CASSVSLAGVGAGELFF. The chain carries TRBV9 and TRBJ2-2, with 10 nucleotides matching TRBD2. CDR1 is SGDLS, CDR2 YYNGEE, per germline. V shed 1 base and J 6 bases; nucleotides not matched to a gene: 9. CDR3 length: 17 amino acids. Filled out from reference TRBV9 and TRBJ2-2, the complete variable domain reads DSGVTQTPKHLITATGQRVTLRCSPRSGDLSVYWYQQSLDQGLQFLIQYYNGEERAKGNILERFSAQQFPDLHSELNLSSLELGDSALYFCASSVSLAGVGAGELFFGEGSRLTVL.

This sequence joins TRBV5-1 and TRBJ2-1; D perhaps matches TRBD2 (5 bases). V lost 4 bases and J 0 bases, leaving 14 bases between the germline ends. The CDR3 runs to 16 residues. CDR1 SGHRS and CDR2 YFSETQ come from the germline V gene. The CDR3 nucleotides are TGCGCCAGCAGCGACATCGGGGTAAGCTCCTACAATGAGCAGTTCTTC. Translating gives CASSDIGVSSYNEQFF.

This clone was seen at least ten times. The chain couples TRBV28 to TRBJ1-1; D ambiguous. The ends were cut back, 9 bases at V and 0 bases at J, with 8 bases in the middle. The germline V gene encodes CDR1 MDHEN and CDR2 SYDVKM. The CDR3 runs to 12 residues. CDR3 region: CASQLMNTEAFF. The CDR3 bases are TGTGCCAGTCAACTAATGAACACTGAAGCTTTCTTT.

The chain uses TRBV19 and TRBJ1-1; D is ambiguous. V lost 0 bases to trimming and J lost 2 bases, with 7 bases between them. This CDR3 contains 14 residues. Germline V gives CDR1 LNHDA, CDR2 SQIVND (reference sequence). The CDR3 bases are TGTGCCAGTAGTATAGAACACTTTAACACTGAAGCTTTCTTT. This encodes CASSIEHFNTEAFF.

This rearrangement joins TRBV7-9 to TRBJ2-5; tentatively, D is TRBD2 (5 bases). The J call may be incorrect, as the DNA end agrees better with TRBJ2-7. CDR3 length: 12 residues. Germline loops: CDR1 SEHNR, CDR2 FQNEAQ (reference sequence). CDR3 sequence reads: CASSFSGYEQYF. The CDR3, as DNA: TGTGCCAGCAGCTTTTCGGGGTACGAGCAGTACTTC.

This chain connects TRBV6-4 to TRBJ1-4; 8 nucleotides agree with TRBD1. The CDR3 is 16 amino acids. Germline CDR1 MRHNA, CDR2 SNTAGT. Trimming at V came to 5 bases and at J to 6 bases, leaving 11 bases not matched to a gene. The CDR3 region has the DNA TGTGCCAGCAGTTCCCCTAGGACAGGGAATCATGAAAAACTGTTTTTT. It is translated as CASSSPRTGNHEKLFF.

This rearrangement joins TRBV15 to TRBJ2-1; 12 positions agree with TRBD2. The ends lost 3 bases at V and 8 bases at J; junction bases unmatched: 5. The V gene's germline CDR1 is LNHNV and CDR2 YYDKDF (reference sequence). This CDR3 has 15 amino acids. The CDR3 here is CATSSLAGGPYEQFF. DNA of the CDR3: TGTGCCACCAGCAGCCTAGCGGGAGGGCCTTATGAGCAGTTCTTC.

V is TRBV28 and J is TRBJ1-1; 7 bases match TRBD1. Germline CDR1 reads MDHEN; CDR2 reads SYDVKM. The CDR3 consists of 17 residues. The V and J ends lost 4 bases and 5 bases, in that order; junction bases with no gene match: 16. The CDR3 loop reads CASSSNRPWTGPTEAFF. The CDR3 DNA reads TGTGCCAGCAGTTCCAATCGCCCCTGGACAGGTCCAACTGAAGCTTTCTTT.

The V gene is TRBV6-4, the J gene TRBJ2-3; perhaps D is TRBD1 or TRBD2 (5 bases each). From germline, CDR1 is MRHNA and CDR2 SNTAGT. The V end lost 6 bases, the J end lost 0 bases, and 7 bases lay between the germline ends. This CDR3 has 13 amino acids. This chain's CDR3 is CASSRDSTDTQYF. The CDR3 nucleotides are TGTGCCAGCAGCAGGGACAGCACAGATACGCAGTATTTT.

This chain joins TRBV19 and TRBJ1-1; D remains unclear. The CDR3 is 14 residues long. With 3 bases removed from V and 1 base from J, the gap between germline ends came to 9 bases. The germline V gene has CDR1 LNHDA and CDR2 SQIVND (reference sequence). The CDR3 reads CASSMAPGNTEAFF. The DNA of the CDR3 is TGTGCCAGTAGTATGGCCCCTGGGAACACTGAAGCTTTCTTT.

This clone has more than one count but fewer than ten. Here the CDR3 reads CASSQARAGGLPEQFF. CDR3 DNA sequence: TGCGCCAGCAGCCAAGCCCGAGCGGGAGGGCTGCCCGAGCAGTTCTTC. The chain links TRBV4-1 to TRBJ2-1; 10 positions match TRBD2. This CDR3 is built from 16 residues. The trim removed 1 base at V and 10 bases at J, leaving 10 bases unmatched. Germline assignment: CDR1 MGHRA and CDR2 YSYEKL.

The table lists this clone with a count of one. The chain couples TRBV27 to TRBJ2-2; TRBD1 matches 12 bases. Germline loops: CDR1 MNHEY, CDR2 SMNVEV (reference sequence). V lost 5 bases, J lost 6 bases, and 4 bases stayed unmatched. The CDR3 has 15 amino acids. The CDR3 reads CASSEGQGAPGELFF. The DNA for the CDR3 is TGTGCCAGCAGTGAGGGACAGGGGGCCCCCGGGGAGCTGTTTTTT.

V usage is TRBV15 and J usage is TRBJ2-5; unclear D gene. The CDR3 is 17 residues long. Per germline, CDR1 LNHNV and CDR2 YYDKDF (reference sequence). V was pared by 3 bases and J by 7 bases, with 24 bases between. CDR3 nucleotide sequence: TGTGCCACCAGCAGGGCTTTTGAGGAGCTTAATGGTGGGACCCAGTACTTC. It is translated as CATSRAFEELNGGTQYF.

The chain joins TRBV20-1 to TRBJ2-5; D perhaps matches TRBD2 (5 bases). The J call may be incorrect, as the DNA end agrees better with TRBJ2-7. Germline CDR1 DFQATT, CDR2 SNEGSKA (reference sequence). The CDR3 sequence is 11 residues long. The CDR3 region has the DNA TGCAGTGAAGGGAGCTCCTACGAGCAGTACTTC. It is translated as CSEGSSYEQYF.

J is TRBJ2-1 and V is TRBV7-9; D tentatively fits TRBD1 or TRBD2 (5 bases each). The ends were cut back, 3 bases at V and 12 bases at J, with 15 bases in the middle. The CDR3 loop spans 13 amino acids. Germline V gene lookup returns CDR1 SEHNR and CDR2 FQNEAQ (reference sequence). The DNA for the CDR3 is TGTGCCAGCAGCTTGTCCAATGGGGCGGGGCAGTTCTTC. Translated: CASSLSNGAGQFF. Full variable domain (remainder filled in from reference TRBV7-9 and TRBJ2-1): DTGVSQNPRHKITKRGQNVTFRCDPISEHNRLYWYRQTLGQGPEFLTYFQNEAQLEKSRLLSDRFSAERPKGSFSTLEIQRTEQGDSAMYLCASSLSNGAGQFFGPGTRLTVL.

The CDR3 spells CASSLVFRVYEQYF. In nucleotides, the CDR3 is TGCGCCAGCAGCTTGGTTTTCAGGGTCTACGAGCAGTACTTC. The chain joins TRBV5-1 to TRBJ2-7; D is possibly TRBD1 (5 bases). The CDR3 runs to 14 residues. Germline-derived CDR1 and CDR2 are SGHRS and YFSETQ. Trimming took 0 bases from V and 3 from J, leaving 10 bases between them.

This chain joins TRBV28 and TRBJ2-6; D unresolved. There are 15 residues in the CDR3. Germline V gene sequence: CDR1 MDHEN, CDR2 SYDVKM. The germline V and J ends were trimmed by 3 bases and 5 bases, with 11 bases remaining between them. The DNA for the CDR3 is TGTGCCAGCAGTTTCTCCTCCGACTGGGCCAACGTCCTGACTTTC. Encoded protein: CASSFSSDWANVLTF.

This clone was observed once. V usage is TRBV9 and J usage is TRBJ2-7; TRBD2 is a possible D gene (6 bases). The ends were cut back, 3 bases at V and 3 bases at J, with 13 bases in the middle. This CDR3 spans 14 amino acids. CDR1 is SGDLS, CDR2 YYNGEE, per germline. Here the CDR3 DNA reads TGTGCCAGCAGCGCCCACCGGGGAGGCTACGAGCAGTACTTC. It translates to CASSAHRGGYEQYF.

The chain carries TRBV7-8 and TRBJ2-6; unclear D gene. Between the trimmed V and J ends, which lost 5 bases and 5 bases, there was a span of 19 bases. The CDR3 consists of 17 residues. Germline loops: CDR1 SGHVS, CDR2 FQNEAQ. The DNA of the CDR3 is TGTGCCAGCAGCACCCAAGACCCACAAAGTCGGGCCAACGTCCTGACTTTC. Its protein product is CASSTQDPQSRANVLTF. The complete variable domain, with remaining parts taken from reference TRBV7-8 and TRBJ2-6, reads GAGVSQSPRYKVAKRGQDVALRCDPISGHVSLFWYQQALGQGPEFLTYFQNEAQLDKSGLPSDRFFAERPEGSVSTLKIQRTQQEDSAVYLCASSTQDPQSRANVLTFGAGSRLTVL.

The chain links TRBV5-1 to TRBJ1-2, with D perhaps TRBD1 (6 bases). V lost 0 bases to trimming and J lost 3 bases, with 6 bases between them. The length of the CDR3 is 13 residues. Germline assignment: CDR1 SGHRS and CDR2 YFSETQ. Here the CDR3 reads CASSLAGDYGYTF. The CDR3 DNA sequence: TGCGCCAGCAGCTTGGCAGGGGACTATGGCTACACCTTC.